This T cell receptor (beta chain) came from a study of glioma-infiltrating T cells. Whole-study results and caveats: Very few CDR3 sequences were shared between tissue and blood. Gliomas, especially low-grade, showed above-expected tissue-blood divergence; non-neoplastic patients showed below.

This clonotype was found many times. What it recognizes is unknown. Using RNA template, CDR3s of TCR alpha and beta were amplified with iRepertoire arm-PCR. Input was about 85-450 ng of tissue mRNA or PBMC total RNA. From the multiplex PCR reads, TCRdb called clonotypes with MiXCR, one entry per CDR3 protein. In the table there are over 120,000 distinct CDR3 sequences, approximately 40% of which are singletons. Trimming removed 2 bases from V and 4 bases from J, with 9 bases in between. Germline V gene sequence: CDR1 SGHVS, CDR2 FQNEAQ. This CDR3 is 14 amino acids long. This clonotype originated in a human donor with low-grade glioma or glioblastoma, undergoing nonglioma brain surgery, or in good health (not recorded which). The chain couples TRBV7-8 to TRBJ2-1; TRBD1 might be the D (6 bases). The sample comprised glioma tissue, nonneoplastic brain tissue, or PBMCs (not recorded which). Here the CDR3 reads CASSLKRGYNEQFF. CDR3 coding DNA: TGTGCCAGCAGCTTAAAAAGGGGGTACAATGAGCAGTTCTTC. Together with reference TRBV7-8 and TRBJ2-1, the CDR3 gives the full variable domain: GAGVSQSPRYKVAKRGQDVALRCDPISGHVSLFWYQQALGQGPEFLTYFQNEAQLDKSGLPSDRFFAERPEGSVSTLKIQRTQQEDSAVYLCASSLKRGYNEQFFGPGTRLTVL.